This T cell receptor beta chain was identified in a study of molecular identifiers for immune sequencing clone quantification. CDR3 size: 19 residues. The germline CDR1 and CDR2 sequences are LNHNV and YYDKDF (reference sequence). V lost 5 bases, J lost 1 base, and 17 bases stayed unmatched. Study-level findings and limits: Spiked-in Jurkat TCR RNA corresponding to one cell was reported as detectable against 750,000 to 1,000,000 naive cells. In CMV-specific effectors, clones above 20 copies held over 99% of molecules; naive, under 1%.

TCRdb recomputed calls from the PCR reads with MiXCR, one row per CDR3 protein. The sample lists roughly 9,700 distinct CDR3 sequences, roughly 18% occurring once. For this clonotype: Its matching antigen is unknown.

This clonotype originated in a human donor in good health. Some libraries in this study had Jurkat cell RNA spiked in. This chain uses TRBV15 with TRBJ2-1; 7 nucleotides align to TRBD2. Sequenced: naive CD8+ T cells from blood, with Jurkat cell RNA spiked in. The subset here: FACS-sorted CD8+CD4-CCR7+CD45RA+ naive T cells. CDR3: CATSGDHTSATSSYNEQFF. In DNA, the CDR3 is TGTGCCACCAGCGGGGACCATACTAGCGCGACGAGTTCCTACAATGAGCAGTTCTTC.